A selection of T cell receptor beta chains follows, all from one sample in a study of T-cell reconstitution after alpha-beta-depleted transplantation in children. Each CDR3 protein gets one entry after TCRdb re-called the PCR reads with MiXCR. The data show over 200,000 distinct CDR3 sequences, roughly a sixth seen once. The specimen was PBMCs, mostly from graft donor cells, collected 360 days after TCRalphabeta/CD19-depleted stem cell transplant. All receptors come from a male patient between 2 and 10 years old who had a stem cell transplant for acute lymphoblastic leukemia, so the T cells may come from the graft donor. Both conserved end residues are part of each CDR3. The D gene is left open where the match is weak. Size values are once, few and many counts, or a class for expanded clones, and some rows have none.

V	D	J	size	CDR3	DNA
TRBV6-2/TRBV6-3	NA	TRBJ2-2	NA	CASRYTGELFF	TGTGCCAGCAGATATACCGGGGAGCTGTTTTTT
TRBV12-3/TRBV12-4	NA	TRBJ2-4	NA	CASSDRGKNIQYF	TGTGCCAGCAGCGACCGGGGGAAAAACATTCAGTACTTC
TRBV9	NA	TRBJ2-3	NA	CASSLETSAHTQYF	TGTGCCAGCAGCCTAGAAACCAGCGCTCATACGCAGTATTTT
TRBV21-1	NA	TRBJ2-7	NA	CASSNPWDRGSYEQYF	TGTGCCAGCAGCAACCCATGGGACAGGGGATCATACGAGCAGTACTTC
TRBV27	TRBD1	TRBJ2-3	NA	CASSYSRQGWDTQYF	TGTGCCAGCAGTTACTCAAGACAGGGATGGGATACGCAGTATTTT
TRBV3-1	TRBD2	TRBJ2-1	few	CASSHLAGGVSSYNEQFF	TGTGCCAGCAGCCATTTAGCGGGGGGCGTAAGCTCCTACAATGAGCAGTTCTTC
TRBV6-1	TRBD2	TRBJ2-7	few	CASTLGASGRYEQYF	TGTGCCAGCACCTTAGGGGCTAGCGGGAGATACGAGCAGTACTTC
TRBV7-8	NA	TRBJ2-1	NA	CASSRPSLLSYNEQFF	TGTGCCAGCAGCCGACCCAGCCTACTCTCCTACAATGAGCAGTTCTTC
TRBV3-1	TRBD2	TRBJ2-1	NA	CASSPSGGPYNEQFF	TGTGCCAGCAGCCCTAGCGGGGGCCCTTACAATGAGCAGTTCTTC
TRBV12-3/TRBV12-4	NA	TRBJ2-3	few	CASSQGLVNTDTQYF	TGTGCCAGCAGCCAGGGGCTCGTCAACACAGATACGCAGTATTTT
TRBV5-6	NA	TRBJ1-1	NA	CASSFGRPNTEAFF	TGTGCCAGCAGCTTCGGAAGACCGAACACTGAAGCTTTCTTT
TRBV9	NA	TRBJ2-3	few	CASSGHSSGTDTQYF	TGTGCCAGCAGCGGACACTCCTCCGGCACAGATACGCAGTATTTT
TRBV28	NA	TRBJ1-2	once	CASSLGGWGYGYTF	TGTGCCAGCAGTTTAGGGGGCTGGGGGTATGGCTACACCTTC
TRBV7-8	TRBD1	TRBJ2-7	NA	CASSLDRDRGGEQYF	TGTGCCAGCAGCTTAGATCGTGACAGGGGGGGCGAGCAGTACTTC
TRBV7-8	NA	TRBJ1-2	NA	CASSLASPGHYGYTF	TGTGCCAGCAGCTTAGCATCCCCAGGGCACTATGGCTACACCTTC
TRBV9	NA	TRBJ1-4	NA	CASSVSPGSNEKLFF	TGTGCCAGCAGCGTTAGTCCGGGAAGCAATGAAAAACTGTTTTTT
TRBV19	NA	TRBJ2-1	NA	CASSIVGQGSSYNEQFF	TGTGCCAGTAGTATAGTGGGGCAGGGGAGCTCCTACAATGAGCAGTTCTTC
TRBV7-2	NA	TRBJ2-5	NA	CASSLGGWYQETQYF	TGTGCCAGCAGCTTAGGCGGCTGGTACCAAGAGACCCAGTACTTC
TRBV11-2	TRBD2	TRBJ2-5	NA	CASSPYPLAGGPTQETQYF	TGTGCCAGCAGCCCCTACCCCCTAGCGGGGGGACCAACCCAAGAGACCCAGTACTTC
TRBV29-1	TRBD2	TRBJ2-3	NA	CSVHLAGGYTQYF	TGCAGCGTTCACCTAGCGGGGGGGTATACGCAGTATTTT
TRBV19	NA	TRBJ1-2	NA	CASRNRPSNYGYTF	TGTGCCAGTAGAAACAGGCCATCTAACTATGGCTACACCTTC
TRBV7-2	TRBD2	TRBJ2-7	few	CASSLVVSGGYEQYF	TGTGCCAGCAGCTTAGTAGTTAGCGGGGGGTACGAGCAGTACTTC
TRBV25-1	NA	TRBJ1-1	few	CASSAGSRRAFF	TGTGCCAGCAGTGCCGGCAGTCGAAGGGCTTTCTTT
TRBV5-5	NA	TRBJ1-1	NA	CASSSWGNTEAFF	TGTGCCAGCAGCTCGTGGGGGAACACTGAAGCTTTCTTT
TRBV5-1	NA	TRBJ2-2	NA	CASRLQGNTGELFF	TGCGCCAGCAGATTACAGGGAAACACCGGGGAGCTGTTTTTT
TRBV7-2	TRBD2	TRBJ2-3	NA	CASSLGTSSPDTQYF	TGTGCCAGCAGCTTAGGGACTAGCTCGCCAGATACGCAGTATTTT
TRBV20-1	NA	TRBJ2-1	NA	CSASETGPKYNEQFF	TGCAGTGCAAGCGAGACAGGCCCAAAATACAATGAGCAGTTCTTC
TRBV7-8	NA	TRBJ1-4	few	CASRSALTTNEKLFF	TGTGCCAGCAGGTCGGCGTTAACAACTAATGAAAAACTGTTTTTT
TRBV30	NA	TRBJ1-5	NA	CAWSGGANQPQHF	TGTGCCTGGTCTGGGGGAGCAAATCAGCCCCAGCATTTT
TRBV10-3	NA	TRBJ1-2	many	CAISESANYGYTF	TGTGCCATCAGTGAATCGGCTAACTATGGCTACACCTTC
TRBV7-2	NA	TRBJ2-3	few	CASSFSGYTDTQYF	TGTGCCAGCAGCTTCAGCGGGTACACAGATACGCAGTATTTT
TRBV11-2	TRBD2	TRBJ2-3	few	CASSLDLLSLAGSTDTQYF	TGTGCCAGCAGCTTAGATCTCCTCAGTCTAGCGGGGAGCACAGATACGCAGTATTTT
TRBV5-1	NA	TRBJ2-1	many	CASRGGNEQFF	TGCGCCAGCAGAGGGGGGAATGAGCAGTTCTTC
TRBV20-1	TRBD2	TRBJ2-6	once	CSARDAQRGSSGANVLTF	TGCAGTGCTAGAGATGCCCAGCGGGGCTCCTCTGGGGCCAACGTCCTGACTTTC
TRBV19	NA	TRBJ2-1	few	CASTQMASDFGEQFF	TGTGCCAGTACCCAAATGGCTAGCGACTTCGGTGAGCAGTTCTTC
TRBV29-1	TRBD2	TRBJ2-5	many	CSVLTRTSGGKETQYF	TGCAGCGTTCTGACTCGGACTAGCGGGGGTAAAGAGACCCAGTACTTC
TRBV29-1	NA	TRBJ2-5	NA	CSVVWQGRQETQYF	TGCAGCGTTGTGTGGCAGGGTCGTCAAGAGACCCAGTACTTC
TRBV2	NA	TRBJ1-2	NA	CASSGEAYGYTF	TGTGCCAGCAGTGGAGAGGCCTATGGCTACACCTTC
TRBV7-6	NA	TRBJ1-1	NA	CASSLAQMGNEAFF	TGTGCCAGCAGCTTAGCTCAAATGGGGAATGAAGCTTTCTTT
TRBV15	NA	TRBJ2-5	many	CATSSERVQETQYF	TGTGCCACCAGCAGTGAGCGGGTCCAAGAGACCCAGTACTTC
TRBV10-3	NA	TRBJ2-1	many	CAISESNSYNEQFF	TGTGCCATCAGTGAGTCGAACAGCTACAATGAGCAGTTCTTC
TRBV7-6	NA	TRBJ2-1	NA	CASSLKAAGNEQFF	TGTGCCAGCAGCCTAAAGGCCGCGGGGAATGAGCAGTTCTTC
TRBV28	TRBD2	TRBJ2-5	NA	CASSLFGGEETQYF	TGTGCCAGCAGTTTATTCGGGGGGGAAGAGACCCAGTACTTC
TRBV27	NA	TRBJ1-5	NA	CASSRRLAGQPNQPQHF	TGTGCCAGCAGTCGCAGACTCGCAGGACAGCCAAATCAGCCCCAGCATTTT
TRBV7-8	NA	TRBJ2-1	many	CASSLRSSYNEQFF	TGTGCCAGCAGCCTTCGGAGCTCCTACAATGAGCAGTTCTTC
TRBV6-2/TRBV6-3	TRBD2	TRBJ2-1	NA	CASSYSIAGVGDEQFF	TGTGCCAGCAGTTACTCGATAGCGGGAGTTGGCGATGAGCAGTTCTTC
TRBV7-9	NA	TRBJ1-4	few	CASSSREGATNEKLFF	TGTGCCAGCAGCTCCCGAGAGGGTGCAACTAATGAAAAACTGTTTTTT
TRBV14	NA	TRBJ1-4	NA	CASSLFSPAGEKLFF	TGTGCCAGCAGCCTGTTCTCCCCCGCAGGGGAAAAACTGTTTTTT